This T cell receptor (beta chain) was captured in a study of PD-L1 blockade in urothelial cancer. Study context: After treatment start, blood was analyzed at 3 weeks (second dose) and at 6 weeks.

Sequencing used immunoSEQ multiplex PCR; TCRdb keeps in-frame clones, though not all of them. The sample records around 130,000 clones, 70% to 85% being singletons. This clone has a handful of counts. Time point here: pretreatment peripheral blood. Here the sequenced sample was PBMCs, taken around atezolizumab (anti-PD-L1) treatment. The clonotype originates from a man aged 50-60 years with urothelial cancer.

The CDR3 nucleotides read TGCGCCAGCAGGACTAGGGCACCCCAAGAGACCCAGTACTTC. It is translated as CASRTRAPQETQYF. The rearrangement joins TRBV5-1 to TRBJ2-5; D might be TRBD2 (6 bases). V lost 5 bases, J lost 1 base, and 12 bases lay in between. The CDR3 has 14 amino acids. Germline CDR1 is SGHRS and CDR2 is YFSETQ.